These 27 T cell receptor beta chains originate from one sample sequenced in a study of CD8 T cells in Susac syndrome. After extraction with the RNeasy kit, about 0.45 to 1 ug of the RNA was reverse transcribed using random hexamers. TCRdb independently ran MiXCR on the immunoSEQ multiplex PCR reads; one entry per CDR3 protein. The repertoire consists of about 140,000 distinct CDR3 sequences, with about 95% occurring once and the leading ten covering more than 0.14%. Sequenced: CD4+ T cells from PBMCs. Every receptor here comes from a human donor with Susac syndrome.

The chain has TRBV12-3 or TRBV12-4 and TRBJ2-7; TRBD2 matches 7 bases. The junction had 11 bases not matched to a gene; V was cut back by 6 bases and J by 3 bases. The CDR3 is 15 residues long. CDR3 sequence reads: CASSPGASGRYEQYF. As DNA, the CDR3 is TGTGCCAGCAGCCCTGGGGCTAGCGGCCGCTACGAGCAGTACTTC.

CDR3 bases: TGTGCCAGCAGCGCACAGGGCCTCAGCACAGATACGCAGTATTTT. Translating it yields CASSAQGLSTDTQYF. The chain links TRBV9 to TRBJ2-3; D is possibly TRBD1 (6 bases). CDR1 SGDLS and CDR2 YYNGEE come from the germline V gene. CDR3 length: 15 residues. The V gene lost 3 bases and the J gene lost 0 bases, with 11 bases spanning the gap.

V is TRBV14 and J is TRBJ2-3; no clear D gene. CDR1 is SGHDN, CDR2 FVKESK, per germline. With 5 bases removed from V and 4 bases from J, the gap between germline ends came to 7 bases. This CDR3 comprises 12 residues. The CDR3 here is CASSARPDTQYF. The CDR3 DNA reads TGTGCCAGCAGCGCCCGACCAGATACGCAGTATTTT.

The chain links TRBV20-1 to TRBJ1-2, with no clear D. Germline-derived CDR1 and CDR2 are DFQATT and SNEGSKA (reference sequence). Trimming cost V 5 bases and J 3 bases, with 4 bases left between them. This CDR3 has 10 amino acids. Here the CDR3 DNA reads TGCAGTGCTCCCCACTATGGCTACACCTTC. Translating gives CSAPHYGYTF.

The chain has TRBV19 and TRBJ1-2; TRBD1 matches at 8 bases. CDR1 LNHDA and CDR2 SQIVND come from the germline V gene (reference sequence). CDR3 length: 14 residues. The ends lost 10 bases at V and 4 bases at J; junction bases unmatched: 11. The CDR3 nucleotides are TGTGCCACTAGGGGACAGGACCGGCTCTATGGCTACACCTTC. As protein: CATRGQDRLYGYTF.

The chain links TRBV4-1 to TRBJ1-2, with D tentatively TRBD1 (6 bases). This CDR3 has 14 residues. CDR1 is MGHRA and CDR2 is YSYEKL in the germline V gene. Trimming pared 0 bases from V and 4 bases from J, leaving 9 bases between. CDR3 loop: CASSQEQGSYGYTF. For the CDR3, the DNA is TGCGCCAGCAGCCAAGAACAGGGATCCTATGGCTACACCTTC.

Here the CDR3 reads CATSEWGSRATDTQYF. DNA of the CDR3: TGTGCCACCAGTGAATGGGGTTCCAGGGCCACAGATACGCAGTATTTT. The chain has TRBV24-1 and TRBJ2-3; D might be TRBD1 (5 bases). CDR3 length: 16 residues. Deletions cut 4 bases from V and 2 bases from J, with 15 bases between. Germline values: CDR1 KGHDR, CDR2 SFDVKD.

This rearrangement joins TRBV20-1 to TRBJ2-1, with a possible D match to TRBD2 (6 bases). Trimming stripped 1 base from V and 5 bases from J, with 15 bases between. This CDR3 spans 15 amino acids. Germline-derived CDR1 and CDR2 are DFQATT and SNEGSKA (reference sequence). The chain's CDR3 is CSARGDGGKNNEQFF. The CDR3 DNA sequence: TGCAGTGCTAGAGGGGACGGCGGGAAGAACAATGAGCAGTTCTTC.

The chain employs TRBV12-3 or TRBV12-4 and TRBJ2-5, with D possibly called TRBD1 or TRBD2 (7 bases each). CDR3 length equals 14 residues. V was trimmed by 8 bases and J by 2 bases, leaving 15 bases between them. CDR3 residues: CASRSGGAQETQYF. The DNA of the CDR3 is TGTGCCAGCCGCTCAGGGGGGGCACAAGAGACCCAGTACTTC.

The chain links TRBV30 to TRBJ2-2, with a possible D match to TRBD1 (6 bases). Trimming pared 8 bases from V and 4 bases from J, leaving 14 bases between. From germline, CDR1 is GTSNPN and CDR2 SVGIG (reference sequence). The CDR3 contains 13 residues. DNA of the CDR3: TGTGCCCAGACCGGGACAAGCACCGGGGAGCTGTTTTTT. This gives the protein CAQTGTSTGELFF.

The chain uses TRBV2 and TRBJ2-3; no reliable D call. The V end was cut by 7 bases, the J end by 1 base, with 9 bases between. This CDR3 has 13 amino acids. Germline V CDR1 and CDR2: SNHLY, FYNNEI. The CDR3 region has the DNA TGTGCCAGCATTGATCTAGGCACAGATACGCAGTATTTT. It encodes CASIDLGTDTQYF.

The genes are TRBV13 and TRBJ2-7; the D gene is possibly TRBD1 (5 bases). V shed 5 bases and J shed 3 bases, with 17 bases lying between them. The CDR3 has 15 amino acids. Germline values: CDR1 PRHDT, CDR2 FYEKMQ (reference sequence). The CDR3 DNA reads TGTGCCAGCAGCCCCCGACAGCTGTTGAGCTACGAGCAGTACTTC. Translated: CASSPRQLLSYEQYF.

The chain couples TRBV30 to TRBJ2-6, with TRBD2 identical over 7 bases. CDR1 is GTSNPN and CDR2 is SVGIG in the germline V gene (reference sequence). J gave up 2 bases and V 2 bases, and 9 bases lay outside the gene matches. CDR3 length equals 17 residues. The CDR3 coding sequence is TGTGCCTGGAGTCGGGGGGTCCTCCTCCCTGGGGCCAACGTCCTGACTTTC. Its translation: CAWSRGVLLPGANVLTF.

The chain is built from TRBV4-2 and TRBJ2-7; 8 bases map to TRBD2. Germline V gene sequence: CDR1 LGHNA, CDR2 YNFKEQ. The CDR3 length is 17 residues. The V gene end was trimmed by 2 bases and the J gene end by 4 bases; junction bases not matched to a gene: 13. The CDR3 nucleotides are TGTGCCAGCAGCCAACCAAGCGCGGGACTAGTTGGTTACGAGCAGTACTTC. It codes for CASSQPSAGLVGYEQYF.

The V and J genes are TRBV5-1 and TRBJ2-7; possible D gene TRBD1, 5 bases. V was cut by 0 bases and J by 3 bases, with 10 bases left in between. The CDR3 length is 14 residues. Per the germline V gene, CDR1 is SGHRS and CDR2 is YFSETQ. The CDR3 loop is CASSLGQGYYEQYF. The CDR3 DNA is TGCGCCAGCAGCTTGGGGCAGGGTTACTACGAGCAGTACTTC.

The chain couples TRBV7-2 to TRBJ2-7; 9 bases align to TRBD2. This CDR3 region has 14 residues. V lost 5 bases, J lost 2 bases, and 4 bases stayed unmatched. Germline assignment: CDR1 SGHTA and CDR2 FQGNSA. The CDR3 coding sequence is TGTGCCAGCAGCGCGACTAGCGGCACCTACGAGCAGTACTTC. Its protein product is CASSATSGTYEQYF.

The rearrangement uses TRBV4-1 and TRBJ2-1; maybe TRBD2 (7 bases). Germline assignment: CDR1 MGHRA and CDR2 YSYEKL. V was shortened by 2 bases and J by 7 bases, with 27 bases between the two germline ends. The CDR3 covers 19 residues. The CDR3 here is CASSQREGRVRGAWNEQFF. The CDR3 DNA follows: TGCGCCAGCAGCCAAAGGGAGGGGAGGGTGAGGGGGGCTTGGAATGAGCAGTTCTTC.

This rearrangement joins TRBV9 to TRBJ2-4, with no clear D. CDR3 length: 12 residues. Per germline, CDR1 SGDLS and CDR2 YYNGEE. Trimming cost V 4 bases and J 9 bases, with 11 bases left between them. For the CDR3, the DNA is TGTGCCAGCAGCCCCGGGTGGGGCATTCAGTACTTC. Translating gives CASSPGWGIQYF.

V usage is TRBV20-1 and J usage is TRBJ1-5; perhaps TRBD1 as D (5 bases). The CDR3 covers 13 residues. Looked up from germline, CDR1 is DFQATT and CDR2 is SNEGSKA (reference sequence). V gave up 2 bases and J gave up 4 bases, with 9 bases separating them. As DNA, the CDR3 is TGCAGTGCTAGAAGGCAGGGAAATCAGCCCCAGCATTTT. Amino acids: CSARRQGNQPQHF.

The chain is built from TRBV11-1 and TRBJ2-7; TRBD1 matches at 8 bases. The V segment lost 3 bases and the J segment 3 bases; nucleotides outside the gene matches: 7. The CDR3 covers 15 residues. The germline CDR1 and CDR2 sequences are SGHAT and FQDESV (reference sequence). The CDR3 reads CASSLQGQAGYEQYF. The DNA for the CDR3 is TGTGCCAGCAGCTTGCAGGGACAGGCTGGCTACGAGCAGTACTTC. Variable domain in full (rest from reference TRBV11-1 and TRBJ2-7): EAEVAQSPRYKITEKSQAVAFWCDPISGHATLYWYRQILGQGPELLVQFQDESVVDDSQLPKDRFSAERLKGVDSTLKIQPAELGDSAMYLCASSLQGQAGYEQYFGPGTRLTVT.

The chain has TRBV30 and TRBJ2-7; 9 positions agree with TRBD2. The CDR3 is 15 residues long. From germline, CDR1 is GTSNPN and CDR2 SVGIG (reference sequence). V lost 3 bases to trimming and J lost 2 bases; unmatched junction nucleotides: 8. CDR3 sequence reads: CAWRPVGLATYEQYF. The CDR3 DNA is TGTGCCTGGAGACCAGTGGGACTAGCAACCTACGAGCAGTACTTC.

This clonotype was observed a single time. The chain joins TRBV10-3 to TRBJ1-1; tentatively, D is TRBD1 (5 bases). The CDR3 covers 16 residues. The germline CDR1 and CDR2 sequences are ENHRY and SYGVKD. Trimming took off 2 bases at V and 1 base at J, with 14 bases between the two ends. CDR3 in amino acids: CAISESRVGQNTEAFF. The CDR3 region has the DNA TGTGCCATCAGTGAGAGCAGGGTGGGTCAGAACACTGAAGCTTTCTTT.

This clonotype was recorded only once. The rearrangement uses TRBV4-3 and TRBJ2-7; 7 nucleotides line up with TRBD1. After removal of 3 bases from V and 3 bases from J, the junction contained 8 bases not matched to a gene. The V gene's germline CDR1 is LGHNA and CDR2 YSLEER. This CDR3 contains 15 residues. The DNA for the CDR3 is TGCGCCAGCAGCCACGAAAGGACAGGAGACTACGAGCAGTACTTC. It specifies CASSHERTGDYEQYF.

The chain uses TRBV5-1 and TRBJ2-1; tentative D call: TRBD2 (6 bases). The germline V and J ends were trimmed by 4 bases and 12 bases, with 17 bases remaining between them. Germline loops: CDR1 SGHRS, CDR2 YFSETQ. The CDR3 length is 13 residues. Here the CDR3 reads CASSRDSRPGQFF. The DNA for the CDR3 is TGCGCCAGCAGCCGGGACTCACGACCAGGGCAGTTCTTC.

Here the CDR3 reads CSVEGAASRTEAFF. The CDR3 DNA follows: TGCAGCGTTGAGGGGGCAGCCTCGAGGACTGAAGCTTTCTTT. The chain combines TRBV29-1 with TRBJ1-1; weak D call: TRBD1 (6 bases). V dropped 3 bases and J dropped 5 bases, with 16 bases sitting between them. In germline, CDR1 is SQVTM, CDR2 ANQGSEA. The CDR3 has 14 residues.

This chain links TRBV15 with TRBJ1-6, with D unclear. Germline CDR1 LNHNV, CDR2 YYDKDF (reference sequence). The V end was cut by 4 bases, the J end by 8 bases, with 15 bases between. The CDR3 runs 15 residues. Here the CDR3 DNA reads TGTGCCACCAGCAAACGGGATGCTAAAGATTCACCCCTCCACTTT. Translation: CATSKRDAKDSPLHF.

The chain carries TRBV15 and TRBJ2-1; TRBD2 matches at 12 bases. CDR1 and CDR2 (germline): LNHNV, YYDKDF (reference sequence). The V and J ends lost 1 base and 1 base, in that order; junction bases with no gene match: 11. This CDR3 spans 20 amino acids. CDR3 region: CATSRARRLAGGPSYNEQFF. In DNA form, the CDR3 reads TGTGCCACCAGCAGAGCTAGGAGGCTAGCGGGAGGGCCATCCTACAATGAGCAGTTCTTC.